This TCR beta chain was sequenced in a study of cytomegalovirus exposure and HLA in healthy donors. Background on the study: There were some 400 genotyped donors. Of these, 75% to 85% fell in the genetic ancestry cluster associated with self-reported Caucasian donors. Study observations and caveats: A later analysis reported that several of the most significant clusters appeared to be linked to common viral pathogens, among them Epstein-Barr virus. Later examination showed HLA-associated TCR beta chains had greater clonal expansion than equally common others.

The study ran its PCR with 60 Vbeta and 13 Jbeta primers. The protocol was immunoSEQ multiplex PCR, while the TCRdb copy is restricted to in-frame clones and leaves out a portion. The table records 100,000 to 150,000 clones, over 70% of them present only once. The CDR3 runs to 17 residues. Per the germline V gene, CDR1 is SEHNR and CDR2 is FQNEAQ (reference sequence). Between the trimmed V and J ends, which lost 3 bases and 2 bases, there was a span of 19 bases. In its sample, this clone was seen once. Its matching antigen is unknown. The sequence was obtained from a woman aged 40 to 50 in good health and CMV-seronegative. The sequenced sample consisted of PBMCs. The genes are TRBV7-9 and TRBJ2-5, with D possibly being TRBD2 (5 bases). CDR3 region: CASSFSQPPEGQETQYF. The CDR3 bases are TGTGCCAGCAGCTTTTCCCAACCGCCAGAGGGACAAGAGACCCAGTACTTC.